A selection of T cell receptor beta chains follows, all from one sample in a study of vaccination effects on CD4 cells after COVID-19. What these receptors recognize is not known. The table came from immunoSEQ multiplex PCR; TCRdb's copy has only in-frame clones and leaves some out. The top ten clones hold about 5% of a sample with approximately 28,000 clones, approximately 79% of them seen once. The source was CD4+ T cells from PBMCs cultured with SARS-CoV-2 spike peptides, collected after COVID-19 vaccination. These receptors were obtained from a human donor who received a COVID-19 vaccine. Some clones in this sample may be carry-over from other donors' samples. The CDR3 runs from the conserved cysteine through the conserved F or W. The D gene is left open where the match is weak. A row's size may be missing; if present it is once, few, many or a size class.

TRBJ2-3	TRBD1	-	TRBV9	CASSVEYKGAGDTQYF	TGTGCCAGCAGCGTAGAGTACAAGGGGGCAGGAGATACGCAGTATTTT
TRBJ1-1	-	-	TRBV3-1/TRBV3-2	CASSQDRANTEAFF	TGTGCCAGCAGCCAAGACAGGGCGAACACTGAAGCTTTCTTT
TRBJ2-3	TRBD1	-	TRBV7-9	CASSSHRGLTDTQYF	TGTGCCAGCAGCTCCCACAGGGGATTGACAGATACGCAGTATTTT
TRBJ1-2	TRBD1	-	TRBV5-8	CASSLVGTGLYGYTF	TGTGCCAGCAGCTTGGTCGGGACAGGTTTATATGGCTACACCTTC
TRBJ1-1	-	once	TRBV28	CASSFREAFF	TGTGCCAGCAGTTTTCGGGAAGCTTTCTTT
TRBJ1-2	-	-	TRBV6-4	CASSVTASGTGYTF	TGTGCCAGCAGTGTGACAGCTTCTGGGACTGGCTACACCTTC
TRBJ2-1	TRBD2	-	TRBV5-1	CASSPERGGNEQFF	TGCGCCAGCAGCCCCGAGCGGGGGGGCAATGAGCAGTTCTTC
TRBJ1-2	-	-	TRBV5-1	CASSFSGTLNYGYTF	TGCGCCAGCAGCTTTAGCGGCACATTAAACTATGGCTACACCTTC
TRBJ2-1	-	-	TRBV15	CATSKGQISYNEQFF	TGTGCCACCAGCAAAGGACAGATCTCCTACAATGAGCAGTTCTTC
TRBJ1-6	-	-	TRBV30	CAWSRPYNSPLHF	TGTGCCTGGAGTAGACCCTATAATTCACCCCTCCACTTT
TRBJ2-1	TRBD2	-	TRBV6-6	CASSPGGADEQFF	TGTGCCAGCAGTCCCGGGGGGGCCGATGAGCAGTTCTTC
TRBJ1-2	-	-	TRBV18	CASSQDLLPTNYGYTF	TGTGCCAGCTCACAAGACCTCCTACCCACGAACTATGGCTACACCTTC
TRBJ1-6	TRBD1	few	TRBV7-3	CASSLGDREAGSPLHF	TGTGCCAGCAGCTTAGGCGACAGGGAAGCGGGTTCACCCCTCCACTTT
TRBJ2-3	-	-	TRBV5-1	CASSLRDQRTDTQYF	TGCGCCAGCAGCTTGAGGGACCAACGCACAGATACGCAGTATTTT
TRBJ2-5	TRBD2	-	TRBV10-1	CASSDGGGAGETQYF	TGCGCCAGCAGTGACGGCGGGGGGGCCGGGGAGACCCAGTACTTC
TRBJ2-3	-	-	TRBV7-3	CASSLRPTDTQYF	TGTGCCAGCAGCTTACGCCCTACAGATACGCAGTATTTT
TRBJ2-4	TRBD2	-	TRBV4-2	CASSQDPPGGAKNIQYF	TGTGCCAGCAGCCAAGATCCCCCGGGGGGGGCCAAAAACATTCAGTACTTC